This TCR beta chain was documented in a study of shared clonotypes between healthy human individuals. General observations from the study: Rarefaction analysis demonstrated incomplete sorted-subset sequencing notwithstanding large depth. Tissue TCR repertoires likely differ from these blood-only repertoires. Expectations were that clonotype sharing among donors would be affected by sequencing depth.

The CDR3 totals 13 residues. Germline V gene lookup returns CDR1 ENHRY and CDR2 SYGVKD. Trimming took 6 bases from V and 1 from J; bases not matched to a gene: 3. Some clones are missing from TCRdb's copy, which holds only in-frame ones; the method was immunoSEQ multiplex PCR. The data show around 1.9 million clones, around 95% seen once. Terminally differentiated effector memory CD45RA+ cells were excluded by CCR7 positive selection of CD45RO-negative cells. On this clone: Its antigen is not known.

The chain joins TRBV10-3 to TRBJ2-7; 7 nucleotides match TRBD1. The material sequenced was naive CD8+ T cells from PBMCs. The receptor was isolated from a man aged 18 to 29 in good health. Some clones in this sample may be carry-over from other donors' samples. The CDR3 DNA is TGTGCCATCAGGGGGGACAGATCCTACGAGCAGTACTTC. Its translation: CAIRGDRSYEQYF.